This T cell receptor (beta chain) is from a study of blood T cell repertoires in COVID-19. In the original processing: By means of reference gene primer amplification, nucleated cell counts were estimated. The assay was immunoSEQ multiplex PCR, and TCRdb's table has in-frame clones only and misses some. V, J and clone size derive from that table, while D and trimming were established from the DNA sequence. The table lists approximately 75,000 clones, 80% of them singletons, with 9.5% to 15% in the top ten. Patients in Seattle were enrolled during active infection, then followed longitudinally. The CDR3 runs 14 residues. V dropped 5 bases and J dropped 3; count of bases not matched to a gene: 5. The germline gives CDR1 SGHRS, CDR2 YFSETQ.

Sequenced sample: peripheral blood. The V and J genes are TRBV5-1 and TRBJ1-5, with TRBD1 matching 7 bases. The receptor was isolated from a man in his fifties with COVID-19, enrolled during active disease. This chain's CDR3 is CASRPTGDNQPQHF. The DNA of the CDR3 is TGCGCCAGCAGGCCTACAGGGGACAATCAGCCCCAGCATTTT.